This T cell receptor beta chain was retrieved from a study of somatic mutations in cytotoxic T cells in rheumatoid arthritis. Clones were sequenced by immunoSEQ multiplex PCR, and TCRdb holds only the in-frame ones, with some missing. The sample lists about 20,000 clones; about 82% were seen once. Points from the study as a whole: Of 65 patients, seven to nine had a largest CD8+ clone that exceeded 20% of CD8+ cells.

Germline loops: CDR1 MNHEY, CDR2 SMNVEV (reference sequence). J gave up 5 bases and V 5 bases, and 9 bases lay outside the gene matches. The CDR3 is 14 amino acids. Each population, CD4+ and CD8+ cells, was isolated by positive magnetic bead selection and checked for purity by flow cytometry. Regarding this clone: Its antigen is as yet unknown.

The sample taken for sequencing was CD8+ T cells sorted from blood. The V and J genes are TRBV27 and TRBJ2-7; 7 bases are a match to TRBD2. This receptor was taken from a woman between 45 and 65 years old in good health. The CDR3 bases are TGTGCCAGCAGTGCGAGGGCGGCGGGGGACGAGCAGTACTTC. Translating gives CASSARAAGDEQYF.